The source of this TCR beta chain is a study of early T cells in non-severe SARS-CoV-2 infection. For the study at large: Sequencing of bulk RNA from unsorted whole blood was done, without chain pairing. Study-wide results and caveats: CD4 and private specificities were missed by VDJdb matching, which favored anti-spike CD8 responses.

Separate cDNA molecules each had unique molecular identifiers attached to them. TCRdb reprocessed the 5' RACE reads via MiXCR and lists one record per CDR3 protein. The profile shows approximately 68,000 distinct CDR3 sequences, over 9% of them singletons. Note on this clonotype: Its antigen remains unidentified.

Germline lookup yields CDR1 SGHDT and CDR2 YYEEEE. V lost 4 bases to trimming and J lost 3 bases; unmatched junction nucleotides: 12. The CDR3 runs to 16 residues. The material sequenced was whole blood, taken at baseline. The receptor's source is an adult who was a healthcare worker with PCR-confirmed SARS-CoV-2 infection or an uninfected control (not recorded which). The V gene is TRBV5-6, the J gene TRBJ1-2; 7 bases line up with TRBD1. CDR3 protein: CASSNRPGGGDYGYTF. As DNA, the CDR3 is TGTGCCAGCAGCAACCGCCCAGGGGGTGGTGACTATGGCTACACCTTC.